This TCR beta chain was found in a study of control samples from healthy donors and cancer patients. The method was immunoSEQ multiplex PCR; TCRdb's version includes in-frame clones alone and lacks a portion of them. The table lists 65,000 to 100,000 clones, around 87% of them singletons. The CDR3 contains 15 residues. V dropped 5 bases and J dropped 2; count of bases not matched to a gene: 6. Looked up from germline, CDR1 is SQVTM and CDR2 is ANQGSEA. The sequencing sample was made of blood. This clonotype was sampled from a man aged 50 or older in good health. This chain connects TRBV29-1 to TRBJ2-1, with 10 positions matching TRBD2. The CDR3 DNA sequence: TGCAGCGTTCCCAGGACTAGCGGAACCTACAATGAGCAGTTCTTC. It yields the protein CSVPRTSGTYNEQFF.